The present entry profiles one T cell receptor (beta chain) with its context. Its antigen is not identified. The data were obtained in a study of T cell repertoires in cytomegalovirus infection. Overall study context: CMV infection plus the matching HLA type was flagged by public TCR beta signatures.

TCRdb analysed the reads with MiXCR anew, one entry per CDR3 protein. Of 450,000 to 650,000 distinct CDR3 sequences in the sample, 26% are singletons; the top ten hold about 13%. CDR1 is LGHNA and CDR2 is YSLEER in the germline V gene. This CDR3 spans 15 amino acids. Trimming left V 1 base short and J 1 base short, with 10 bases between. Overall study findings and caveats: Cumulative frequency (of public TCR beta family members) identified carriers of CMV plus the relevant HLA.

This clonotype was obtained from a human donor in good health (CMV status not recorded). Some clones in this sample may be carry-over from other donors' samples. Sequencing was carried out using PBMCs. The chain has TRBV4-3 and TRBJ1-2; a possible D gene is TRBD1 (5 bases). The CDR3 DNA sequence: TGCGCCAGCAGCCAAGCATTGGGGGGTAACTATGGCTACACCTTC. It yields the protein CASSQALGGNYGYTF.